Listed below are T cell receptor beta chains from one sample, sequenced in a study of cytomegalovirus exposure and HLA in healthy donors. Measured with immunoSEQ multiplex PCR; TCRdb has only the in-frame clones, and not every one. This sample carries about 210,000 clones, 70% to 90% of them seen once, and the ten largest clones take 0.2% to 0.25%. Sequenced: PBMCs. These receptors were obtained from a girl aged 2 to 9 in good health and CMV-seronegative. The CDR3 runs from the conserved cysteine through the conserved F or W. A D gene is named only where the DNA matches it firmly. Not all rows give a size; the values are once, few, many and, for expanded clones, a class.

V: TRBV11-1
D: NA
J: TRBJ1-2
size: NA
DNA: TGTGCCAGCAACTTTCGACATAACTATGGCTACACCTTC
CDR3: CASNFRHNYGYTF

V: TRBV19
D: NA
J: TRBJ2-1
size: NA
DNA: TGTGCCAGTAGTATCCCGGGGTTATCCTACAATGAGCAGTTCTTC
CDR3: CASSIPGLSYNEQFF

V: TRBV9
D: TRBD1
J: TRBJ2-7
size: NA
DNA: TGTGCCAGCAGCGTATCGGACAGGGAGTACGAGCAGTACTTC
CDR3: CASSVSDREYEQYF

V: TRBV19
D: TRBD1
J: TRBJ1-4
size: NA
DNA: TGTGCCAGTAGTACTCCGGGACAGGGGGCTCGTAATGAAAAACTGTTTTTT
CDR3: CASSTPGQGARNEKLFF

V: TRBV10-3
D: NA
J: TRBJ2-5
size: NA
DNA: TGTGCCATCAGTGAGTCGCGGGAGACCCAGTACTTC
CDR3: CAISESRETQYF

V: TRBV19
D: TRBD1
J: TRBJ1-2
size: NA
DNA: TGTGCCAGTACCGAAGTGGGCTGGGACAGGGGAGATGGCTACACCTTC
CDR3: CASTEVGWDRGDGYTF

V: TRBV6-6
D: NA
J: TRBJ1-6
size: NA
DNA: TGTGCCGGCAAGGAACCGCAGGGGAGGGATAATTCACCCCTCCACTTT
CDR3: CAGKEPQGRDNSPLHF

V: TRBV30
D: NA
J: TRBJ1-2
size: NA
DNA: TGTGCCTGGAGTACACACAGGGCTGGCTACACCTTC
CDR3: CAWSTHRAGYTF

V: TRBV2
D: TRBD1
J: TRBJ1-5
size: NA
DNA: TGTGCCAGCATGACGGGACAGGGAGGGAATCAGCCCCAGCATTTT
CDR3: CASMTGQGGNQPQHF

V: TRBV4-2
D: NA
J: TRBJ1-6
size: NA
DNA: TGTGCCAGCAGCCAAGAGGTCGGTTCACCCCTCCACTTT
CDR3: CASSQEVGSPLHF

V: TRBV4-1
D: NA
J: TRBJ2-3
size: NA
DNA: TGCGCCAGCAGCCAAGTTGCCCGCGGAGATACGCAGTATTTT
CDR3: CASSQVARGDTQYF

V: TRBV19
D: NA
J: TRBJ2-6
size: NA
DNA: TGTGCCAGTAGTACTCGATACGCGGGGGCCAACGTCCTGACTTTC
CDR3: CASSTRYAGANVLTF

V: TRBV4-1
D: NA
J: TRBJ2-7
size: NA
DNA: TGCGCCAGCAGCCGGACCACAGGGCAGGCGGCCTACGAGCAGTACTTC
CDR3: CASSRTTGQAAYEQYF

V: TRBV6-1
D: NA
J: TRBJ1-1
size: NA
DNA: TGTGCCAGCAGTGAAGGGGCCATGAACACTGAAGCTTTCTTT
CDR3: CASSEGAMNTEAFF

V: TRBV7-8
D: TRBD1
J: TRBJ1-6
size: NA
DNA: TGTGCCAGCAGCTTATCGGGACAGCTCAGTTCACCCCTCCACTTT
CDR3: CASSLSGQLSSPLHF

V: TRBV5-8
D: NA
J: TRBJ2-4
size: NA
DNA: TGTGCCAGCAGCCGGTCGGGACACTACAAAAACATTCAGTACTTC
CDR3: CASSRSGHYKNIQYF

V: TRBV6-5
D: NA
J: TRBJ1-5
size: few
DNA: TGTGCCAGCAGTACAGGGCTCAATCAGCCCCAGCATTTT
CDR3: CASSTGLNQPQHF

V: TRBV19
D: NA
J: TRBJ2-2
size: few
DNA: TGTGCCAGTAATATGGGGCTTAACACCGGGGAGCTGTTTTTT
CDR3: CASNMGLNTGELFF

V: TRBV6-5
D: TRBD1
J: TRBJ1-1
size: NA
DNA: TGTGCCAGCAGGAACCTAGGGGGCGGGAACACTGAAGCTTTCTTT
CDR3: CASRNLGGGNTEAFF

V: TRBV5-1
D: NA
J: TRBJ1-5
size: NA
DNA: TGCGCCAGCAGCTTGGTGGGAGGTGAACAGCCCCAGCATTTT
CDR3: CASSLVGGEQPQHF

V: TRBV11-2
D: TRBD1
J: TRBJ1-1
size: NA
DNA: TGTGCCAGCAGCCCCGGTGGAACAGGGGTGGGTGAAGCTTTCTTT
CDR3: CASSPGGTGVGEAFF

V: TRBV2
D: NA
J: TRBJ2-3
size: NA
DNA: TGTGCCAGCAGTACGGGATCAGGCACAGATACGCAGTATTTT
CDR3: CASSTGSGTDTQYF

V: TRBV4-1
D: NA
J: TRBJ2-1
size: NA
DNA: TGCGCCAGCAGCCAACTGGGACTTGTGCCGTTCTTC
CDR3: CASSQLGLVPFF

V: TRBV6-5
D: NA
J: TRBJ1-2
size: NA
DNA: TGTGCCAGCAGTCCTCCGAGGACACTAAACTATGGCTACACCTTC
CDR3: CASSPPRTLNYGYTF

V: TRBV30
D: NA
J: TRBJ1-2
size: few
DNA: TGTGCCTGGAGTGTAACGGGGATCTATGGCTACACCTTC
CDR3: CAWSVTGIYGYTF

V: TRBV5-1
D: NA
J: TRBJ2-3
size: once
DNA: TGCGCCAGCCGACTGGCGACAGATACGCAGTATTTT
CDR3: CASRLATDTQYF

V: TRBV21-1
D: NA
J: TRBJ2-6
size: NA
DNA: TGTGCCAGCAGCAAAATACCGCACAGGGGGCTAAGAGGGGCCAACGTCCTGACTTTC
CDR3: CASSKIPHRGLRGANVLTF

V: TRBV5-1
D: TRBD1
J: TRBJ1-1
size: NA
DNA: TGCGCCAGCGCCCAACCTCTCGGACAGGGCGAAGCTTTCTTT
CDR3: CASAQPLGQGEAFF

V: TRBV6-5
D: TRBD2
J: TRBJ2-7
size: NA
DNA: TGTGCCAGCAGTTACTCTGAGCTAGCGGGGGCCTACGAGCAGTACTTC
CDR3: CASSYSELAGAYEQYF

V: TRBV6-5
D: NA
J: TRBJ2-7
size: NA
DNA: TGTGCCAGCAGTTACGCCCTTATGGCTTACGAGCAGTACTTC
CDR3: CASSYALMAYEQYF

V: TRBV7-2
D: TRBD2
J: TRBJ2-3
size: NA
DNA: TGTGCCAGCAGCTCCGGGACTAGCGGGAGGGGCACAGATACGCAGTATTTT
CDR3: CASSSGTSGRGTDTQYF

V: TRBV29-1
D: TRBD2
J: TRBJ2-5
size: once
DNA: TGCAGCGTGGGGGGGACTAGCGGGAGATCAGAGACCCAGTACTTC
CDR3: CSVGGTSGRSETQYF

V: TRBV14
D: NA
J: TRBJ1-1
size: NA
DNA: TGTGCCAGCAGCCGTGGACAGAACACTGAAGCTTTCTTT
CDR3: CASSRGQNTEAFF

V: TRBV7-2
D: TRBD2
J: TRBJ2-5
size: NA
DNA: TGTGCCAGCAGACACGGGACTAGATGGCAAGAGACCCAGTACTTC
CDR3: CASRHGTRWQETQYF

V: TRBV7-8
D: TRBD1
J: TRBJ1-2
size: NA
DNA: TGTGCCAGCAGCTTAGCCCGGTCCGGGACAGGTGTTTATGGCTACACCTTC
CDR3: CASSLARSGTGVYGYTF

V: TRBV28
D: TRBD2
J: TRBJ2-6
size: NA
DNA: TGTGCCAGCATCCGCGGGGGATCCGGGGCCAACGTCCTGACTTTC
CDR3: CASIRGGSGANVLTF

V: TRBV18
D: TRBD2
J: TRBJ2-4
size: once
DNA: TGTGCCAGCTCTCCACCCTCTAGCGGTAAAAACATTCAGTACTTC
CDR3: CASSPPSSGKNIQYF

V: TRBV7-8
D: NA
J: TRBJ2-1
size: NA
DNA: TGTGCCAGCAGCTCGTGGAGGGCCGGGAATGAGCAGTTCTTC
CDR3: CASSSWRAGNEQFF

V: TRBV15
D: NA
J: TRBJ2-5
size: NA
DNA: TGTGCCACCAGCATAACGTCGAGCCAAGAGACCCAGTACTTC
CDR3: CATSITSSQETQYF

V: TRBV7-9
D: TRBD1
J: TRBJ1-3
size: NA
DNA: TGTTCCAGCAGCTTAGCACAGGGGCCTTCAGGAAACACCATATATTTT
CDR3: CSSSLAQGPSGNTIYF

V: TRBV7-9
D: TRBD1
J: TRBJ1-2
size: few
DNA: TGTGCCAGCACCCCGGGACAGGCCTCGGTTTATGGCTACACCTTC
CDR3: CASTPGQASVYGYTF

V: TRBV25-1
D: NA
J: TRBJ1-2
size: NA
DNA: TGTGCCAGCAGTGAATGGGGGGATGGCTACACCTTC
CDR3: CASSEWGDGYTF

V: TRBV7-9
D: TRBD1
J: TRBJ1-2
size: NA
DNA: TGTGCCAGCCAGGGGGACAAACGAAACTATGGCTACACCTTC
CDR3: CASQGDKRNYGYTF

V: TRBV19
D: TRBD1
J: TRBJ1-1
size: NA
DNA: TGTGCCAGTAGTATAACAGGGGGCACTGAAGCTTTCTTT
CDR3: CASSITGGTEAFF

V: TRBV6-5
D: TRBD1
J: TRBJ1-4
size: NA
DNA: TGTGCCAGCAGGACGGGCGGGACAGGGGGCGAAAAACTGTTTTTT
CDR3: CASRTGGTGGEKLFF

V: TRBV7-9
D: NA
J: TRBJ1-2
size: NA
DNA: TGTGCCAGCAGCTTTTCCAGTGCGGACTATGGCTACACCTTC
CDR3: CASSFSSADYGYTF

V: TRBV5-1
D: NA
J: TRBJ1-1
size: NA
DNA: TGCGCCAGCAGCTTTCAAGGGGGTAGCATTGAATGGGGCTTT
CDR3: CASSFQGGSIEWGF

V: TRBV7-2
D: TRBD1
J: TRBJ1-2
size: NA
DNA: TGTGCCAGCAGCACCCACAGGGGGCAAATCTATGGCTACACCTTC
CDR3: CASSTHRGQIYGYTF

V: TRBV5-4
D: TRBD2
J: TRBJ2-7
size: once
DNA: TGTGCCAGCAGCTTGAGGCGGGAGAACTCCGACGAGCAGTACTTC
CDR3: CASSLRRENSDEQYF

V: TRBV18
D: NA
J: TRBJ2-3
size: NA
DNA: TGTGCCAGCTCACCTAACAAAGCCGGGGTAGGTTTCACAGATACGCAGTATTTT
CDR3: CASSPNKAGVGFTDTQYF